Listed below are T cell receptor beta chains from one sample, sequenced in a study of T cell responses to AZD1222 COVID-19 vaccine. Only in-frame clones appear in the TCRdb table, and some are missing; sequencing was by immunoSEQ multiplex PCR. The table lists 85,000 to 130,000 clones, nearly 95% of them singletons. Sequencing used peripheral blood, obtained on day 0 of AZD1222 vaccination. The receptors were sampled from an adult in good health. Both conserved end residues are part of each CDR3. The D gene is left open where the match is weak. The size of a clone is reported for some rows only, either as once, few or many, or as a class for expanded clones.

d_call: NA
clone_size: NA
v_call: TRBV7-8
j_call: TRBJ2-7
cdr3_nt: TGTGCCAGCGGACCCTTAGGAGGGAGGGAGCAGTACTTC
cdr3_aa: CASGPLGGREQYF

d_call: NA
clone_size: once
v_call: TRBV6-5
j_call: TRBJ1-6
cdr3_nt: TGTGCCAGCAGTTACTTGTCTCCTGGTAATTCACCCCTCCACTTT
cdr3_aa: CASSYLSPGNSPLHF

d_call: NA
clone_size: NA
v_call: TRBV5-1
j_call: TRBJ1-4
cdr3_nt: TGCGCCAGCAGTGCGGAAACAGGGTTGGTTGAAAAACTGTTTTTT
cdr3_aa: CASSAETGLVEKLFF

d_call: NA
clone_size: NA
v_call: TRBV3-1/TRBV3-2
j_call: TRBJ1-6
cdr3_nt: TGTGCCAGCAGCCAAGTCCAGGACGCGAGTTCACCCCTCCACTTT
cdr3_aa: CASSQVQDASSPLHF

d_call: NA
clone_size: NA
v_call: TRBV3-1/TRBV3-2
j_call: TRBJ2-1
cdr3_nt: TGTGCCAGCAGCCATGGTTACAATGAGCAGTTCTTC
cdr3_aa: CASSHGYNEQFF

d_call: NA
clone_size: NA
v_call: TRBV10-1
j_call: TRBJ1-6
cdr3_nt: TGCGCCAGCAGCCGGGACTTTAAATCACCCCTCCACTTT
cdr3_aa: CASSRDFKSPLHF

d_call: NA
clone_size: NA
v_call: TRBV3-1/TRBV3-2
j_call: TRBJ2-7
cdr3_nt: TGTGCCAGCAGCCATGGTAGGTCCTACGAGCAGTACTTC
cdr3_aa: CASSHGRSYEQYF

d_call: NA
clone_size: NA
v_call: TRBV14
j_call: TRBJ2-1
cdr3_nt: TGTGCCAGCAGCCACATGGCAAGTAATGAGCAGTTCTTC
cdr3_aa: CASSHMASNEQFF

d_call: TRBD1
clone_size: NA
v_call: TRBV2
j_call: TRBJ1-6
cdr3_nt: TGTGCCAGCGAGGGGGCAGGGTCACCCCTCCACTTT
cdr3_aa: CASEGAGSPLHF

d_call: NA
clone_size: NA
v_call: TRBV2
j_call: TRBJ1-1
cdr3_nt: TGTGCCAGCAGTGAAGCTTGGTACACTGAAGCTTTCTTT
cdr3_aa: CASSEAWYTEAFF

d_call: NA
clone_size: NA
v_call: TRBV18
j_call: TRBJ1-2
cdr3_nt: TGTGCCAGCTCACCGTACAGAGACTCCTATGGCTACACCTTC
cdr3_aa: CASSPYRDSYGYTF

d_call: TRBD1
clone_size: few
v_call: TRBV5-1
j_call: TRBJ1-1
cdr3_nt: TGCGCCAGCACGGACAGCTCCAGGGGGGGGACTGAAGCTTTCTTT
cdr3_aa: CASTDSSRGGTEAFF

d_call: NA
clone_size: NA
v_call: TRBV7-2
j_call: TRBJ2-5
cdr3_nt: TGTGCCAGCAGCTTAGTCTTCACGAAAGAGACCCAGTACTTC
cdr3_aa: CASSLVFTKETQYF

d_call: NA
clone_size: NA
v_call: TRBV29-1
j_call: TRBJ1-2
cdr3_nt: TGCAGCGTTGATGGGGGGATCTATGGCTACACCTTC
cdr3_aa: CSVDGGIYGYTF

d_call: NA
clone_size: NA
v_call: TRBV2
j_call: TRBJ2-6
cdr3_nt: TGTGCCAGCAGCCGGGACCGATTATCTGGGGCCAACGTCCTGACTTTC
cdr3_aa: CASSRDRLSGANVLTF

d_call: TRBD1
clone_size: NA
v_call: TRBV19
j_call: TRBJ1-2
cdr3_nt: TGTGCCAGTAGTATACCCGGGACAGGGAAAGGCTACACCTTC
cdr3_aa: CASSIPGTGKGYTF

d_call: TRBD2
clone_size: NA
v_call: TRBV5-1
j_call: TRBJ2-1
cdr3_nt: TGCGCCAGCAGCATCGGGACTAGCGGGATTTACAATGAGCAGTTCTTC
cdr3_aa: CASSIGTSGIYNEQFF

d_call: TRBD1
clone_size: once
v_call: TRBV5-1
j_call: TRBJ2-7
cdr3_nt: TGCGCCAGCAGCCAGATGACAGGGGCCGCCTACGAGCAGTACTTC
cdr3_aa: CASSQMTGAAYEQYF

d_call: TRBD2
clone_size: once
v_call: TRBV7-3
j_call: TRBJ2-1
cdr3_nt: TGTGCCAGCAGCCTAAGCGGCCTAGCGGGAGTCAATGAGCAGTTCTTC
cdr3_aa: CASSLSGLAGVNEQFF

d_call: TRBD1
clone_size: once
v_call: TRBV24-1
j_call: TRBJ2-7
cdr3_nt: TGTGCCACCGGGCAGGGGGTATCGGGGGAGCAGTACTTC
cdr3_aa: CATGQGVSGEQYF

d_call: NA
clone_size: NA
v_call: TRBV28
j_call: TRBJ2-7
cdr3_nt: TGTGCCAGCAGTGGCTCGATGTACGAGCAGTACTTC
cdr3_aa: CASSGSMYEQYF

d_call: NA
clone_size: once
v_call: TRBV2
j_call: TRBJ2-5
cdr3_nt: TGTGCCAGCAGTGAAAGCCGGGAGACCCAGTACTTC
cdr3_aa: CASSESRETQYF

d_call: NA
clone_size: NA
v_call: TRBV6-5
j_call: TRBJ1-1
cdr3_nt: TGTGCCAGCAGTTACTCCGGAGGGGGGAACACTGAAGCTTTCTTT
cdr3_aa: CASSYSGGGNTEAFF

d_call: TRBD1
clone_size: NA
v_call: TRBV6-5
j_call: TRBJ2-6
cdr3_nt: TGTGCCAGCGGGGGGACAGGTTCTGGGGCCAACGTCCTGACTTTC
cdr3_aa: CASGGTGSGANVLTF

d_call: NA
clone_size: NA
v_call: TRBV5-1
j_call: TRBJ2-2
cdr3_nt: TGCGCCAGCAGCCAGGGGACGGCGAACACCGGGGAGCTGTTTTTT
cdr3_aa: CASSQGTANTGELFF

d_call: TRBD2
clone_size: once
v_call: TRBV24-1
j_call: TRBJ2-7
cdr3_nt: TGTGCCACCAGCCGGAGCGGGAGTGGAACCTACGAGCAGTACTTC
cdr3_aa: CATSRSGSGTYEQYF

d_call: NA
clone_size: NA
v_call: TRBV24-1
j_call: TRBJ2-1
cdr3_nt: TGTGCCACCAGTGATTTTGGGCACAAGGTCTTC
cdr3_aa: CATSDFGHKVF

d_call: NA
clone_size: NA
v_call: TRBV3-1/TRBV3-2
j_call: TRBJ2-7
cdr3_nt: TGTGCCAGCAGCCAACTAGGGTTAGAGCAGTACTTC
cdr3_aa: CASSQLGLEQYF

d_call: NA
clone_size: NA
v_call: TRBV27
j_call: TRBJ2-1
cdr3_nt: TGTGCCAGCAGTTTGGGTGGGCATGAGCAGTTCTTC
cdr3_aa: CASSLGGHEQFF

d_call: TRBD2
clone_size: NA
v_call: TRBV4-1
j_call: TRBJ2-3
cdr3_nt: TGCGCCAGCAGCCCCCGAGCGACTAGCGGGGGACACACAGATACGCAGTATTTT
cdr3_aa: CASSPRATSGGHTDTQYF